These 5 T cell receptor beta chains were all obtained from the same sample, sequenced in a study of blood T cell repertoires in COVID-19. Data came from immunoSEQ multiplex PCR; TCRdb stores just in-frame clones and leaves some out. The sample lists 200,000 to 250,000 clones; around 86% were seen once. The sequenced sample consisted of peripheral blood. The receptors derive from a woman in her seventies with active or convalescent COVID-19.

This clone was observed once. The chain recombines TRBV6-5 with TRBJ1-1; D gene uncertain. V lost 7 bases and J lost 4, with 16 bases in between. This CDR3 spans 14 amino acids. Per germline, CDR1 MNHEY and CDR2 SVGAGI. The CDR3 spells CASTPAGVATEAFF. The CDR3 DNA is TGTGCCAGCACCCCGGCGGGAGTCGCCACTGAAGCTTTCTTT.

This chain links TRBV4-2 with TRBJ1-2; the D gene is possibly TRBD1 (5 bases). This CDR3 contains 17 residues. CDR1 is LGHNA and CDR2 is YNFKEQ in the germline V gene. Trimming left V 0 bases short and J 1 base short, with 15 bases between. CDR3 amino acids: CASSQEEDSRFNYGYTF. CDR3 coding DNA: TGTGCCAGCAGCCAAGAGGAAGACAGCCGATTTAACTATGGCTACACCTTC.

The chain is built from TRBV4-1 and TRBJ2-7; 8 nucleotides agree with TRBD2. CDR1 is MGHRA and CDR2 is YSYEKL in the germline V gene. Trimming at V came to 1 base and at J to 0 bases, leaving 5 bases not matched to a gene. There are 16 residues in the CDR3. The CDR3 bases are TGCGCCAGCAGCCAAGCCGCCGGGACTAGCTCCTACGAGCAGTACTTC. It codes for CASSQAAGTSSYEQYF.

J is TRBJ1-1 and V is TRBV2, with TRBD1 matching 7 bases. The CDR3 length is 13 residues. With V trimmed by 6 bases and J by 1 base, 2 bases remained unmatched. Germline V gene lookup returns CDR1 SNHLY and CDR2 FYNNEI. The chain's CDR3 is CASRYRGNTEAFF. CDR3 nucleotides: TGTGCCAGCAGGTACAGGGGGAACACTGAAGCTTTCTTT.

This sequence joins TRBV4-2 and TRBJ1-1; D gene ambiguous. CDR1 is LGHNA and CDR2 is YNFKEQ in the germline V gene. Trimming took 0 bases from V and 6 from J, leaving 8 bases between them. The length of the CDR3 is 13 residues. CDR3: CASSQDLVAEAFF. Written as DNA, the CDR3 is TGTGCCAGCAGCCAAGATTTAGTGGCTGAAGCTTTCTTT.